This T cell receptor beta chain was retrieved from a study of radiotherapy plus CTLA-4 blockade in lung cancer. Background on the study: Objective responses were recorded in 15% to 20% of patients, with disease control recorded in 25% to 40%.

Trimming took off 7 bases at V and 7 bases at J, with 16 bases between the two ends. Germline assignment: CDR1 MNHNS and CDR2 SASEGT. The CDR3 covers 13 residues. Profiling relied on immunoSEQ multiplex PCR, and the TCRdb table lists in-frame clones only, not all of them. Here the sample spans roughly 50,000 clones, approximately 86% being singletons. Lung cancer patients with chemo-refractory metastatic non-small-cell disease were given focal radiation plus CTLA-4 blockade with ipilimumab. The J gene is TRBJ1-2, the V gene TRBV6-1; D is undetermined. This receptor was identified in a human donor with non-small cell lung cancer that progressed on radiotherapy plus ipilimumab. Some clones in this sample may be carry-over from other donors' samples. The starting material was peripheral blood, obtained from a patient treated with radiotherapy plus ipilimumab. The CDR3 sequence is CASNVVRGFGYTF. The CDR3 nucleotides are TGTGCCAGCAACGTAGTCCGGGGATTTGGCTACACCTTC.